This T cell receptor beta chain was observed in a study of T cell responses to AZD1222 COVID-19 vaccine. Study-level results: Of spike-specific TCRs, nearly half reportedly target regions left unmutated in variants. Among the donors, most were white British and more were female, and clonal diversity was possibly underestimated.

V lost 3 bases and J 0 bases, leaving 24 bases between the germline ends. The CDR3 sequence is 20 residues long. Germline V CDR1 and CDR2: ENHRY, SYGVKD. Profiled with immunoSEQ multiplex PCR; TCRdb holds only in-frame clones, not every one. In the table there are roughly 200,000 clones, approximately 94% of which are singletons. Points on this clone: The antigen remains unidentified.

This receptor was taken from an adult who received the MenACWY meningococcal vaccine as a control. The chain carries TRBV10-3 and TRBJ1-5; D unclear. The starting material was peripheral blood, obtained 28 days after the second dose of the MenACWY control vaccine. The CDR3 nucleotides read TGTGCCATCAGTGAAACCGTGGGAGGGTTATCGACCGATAGCAATCAGCCCCAGCATTTT. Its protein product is CAISETVGGLSTDSNQPQHF.